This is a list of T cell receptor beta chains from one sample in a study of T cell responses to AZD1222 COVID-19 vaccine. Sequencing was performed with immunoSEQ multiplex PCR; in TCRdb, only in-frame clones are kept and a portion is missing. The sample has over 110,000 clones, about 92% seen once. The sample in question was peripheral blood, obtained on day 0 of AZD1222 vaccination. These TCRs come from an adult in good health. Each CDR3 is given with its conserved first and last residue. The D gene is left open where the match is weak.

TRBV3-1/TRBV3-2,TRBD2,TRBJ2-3,CASSVTSPPDTQYF
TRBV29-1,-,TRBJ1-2,CSVGDFTAGYTF
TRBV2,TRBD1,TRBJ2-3,CASRVRGRDTQYF
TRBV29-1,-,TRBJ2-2,CSVEVEGTGELFF
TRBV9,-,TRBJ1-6,CASSVAEGYNSPLHF
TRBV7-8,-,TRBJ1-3,CASSPDEWYGNTIYF
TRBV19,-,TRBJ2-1,CASSGGIYYNEQFF
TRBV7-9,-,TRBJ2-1,CASSPPRAVTSMFF
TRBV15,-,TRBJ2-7,CATSRDLQGDEQYF
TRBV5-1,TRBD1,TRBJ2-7,CASSPPDGTGAGEQYF
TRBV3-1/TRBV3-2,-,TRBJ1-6,CASSQEVKGPSSYNSPLHF
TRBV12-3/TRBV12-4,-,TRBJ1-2,CASSFGGYVGYTF
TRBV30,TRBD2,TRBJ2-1,CAWPYPGLAYNEQFF
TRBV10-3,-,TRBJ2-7,CAISESVEQYF
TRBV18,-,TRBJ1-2,CASSATGSYGYTF
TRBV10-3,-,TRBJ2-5,CAISERRGRETQYF
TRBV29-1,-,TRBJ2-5,CSVVHGETQYF
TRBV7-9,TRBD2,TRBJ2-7,CASSSPLIAGDSSAEQYF
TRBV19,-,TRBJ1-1,CASSGQGEAFF
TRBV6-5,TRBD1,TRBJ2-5,CASSWGTGDIETQYF
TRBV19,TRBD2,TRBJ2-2,CASSIGLAGGRTGELFF
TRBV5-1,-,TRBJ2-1,CASSLGDADYNEQFF
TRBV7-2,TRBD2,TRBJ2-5,CASSFMGLAGEETQYF
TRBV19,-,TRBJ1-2,CASSIDSITGTSIYGYTF
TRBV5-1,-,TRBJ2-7,CASSFQGPEQYF
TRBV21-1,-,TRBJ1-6,CASSKVYPDRGNSPLHF
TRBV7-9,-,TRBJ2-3,CASSTADRTDTQYF
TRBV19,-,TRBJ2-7,CASSIDLQREQYF
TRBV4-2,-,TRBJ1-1,CASSQERQAPRNTEAFF
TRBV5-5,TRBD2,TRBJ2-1,CASSWGLADSHNEQFF
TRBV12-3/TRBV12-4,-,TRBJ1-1,CASRGPYRTEAFF
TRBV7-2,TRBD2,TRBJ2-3,CASSPRGGRTDTQYF
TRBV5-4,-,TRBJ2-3,CASSISTDTQYF
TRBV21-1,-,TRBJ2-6,CAPKRRISGANVLTF
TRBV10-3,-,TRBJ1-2,CAISESTVPNWGYTF
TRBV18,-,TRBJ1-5,CASSNPNQPQHF
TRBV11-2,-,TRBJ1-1,CASTLAGDTEAFF
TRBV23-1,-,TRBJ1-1,CASYQVVRNTEAFF
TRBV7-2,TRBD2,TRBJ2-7,CASSLIGGISYEQYF
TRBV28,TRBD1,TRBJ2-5,CASSPTGEETQYF
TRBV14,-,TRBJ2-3,CASSQEGRPQYF
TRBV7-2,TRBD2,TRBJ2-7,CASRMGLAGYYEQYF
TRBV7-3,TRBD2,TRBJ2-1,CASSLAGTSRHNEQFF
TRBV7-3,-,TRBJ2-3,CASSLSGGDTQYF
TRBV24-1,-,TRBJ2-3,CATSDQRDTQYF
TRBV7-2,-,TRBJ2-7,CASSQRTAIEQYF
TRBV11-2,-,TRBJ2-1,CASSFRALEQFF
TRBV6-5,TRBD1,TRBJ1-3,CASSYSQGVSGNTIYF
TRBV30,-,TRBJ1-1,CAWSVHQGRKSEAFF
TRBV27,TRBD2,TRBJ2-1,CASLSSGRALGFNEQFF
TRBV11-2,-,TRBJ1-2,CASSARLHQGYTF
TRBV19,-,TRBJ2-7,CASSIPRGEQYF
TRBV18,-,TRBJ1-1,CASSSGSDRAFF
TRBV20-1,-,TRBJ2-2,CSASPDRGGATGELFF
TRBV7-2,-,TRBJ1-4,CASSLVSPGGNEKLFF
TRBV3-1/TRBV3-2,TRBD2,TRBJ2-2,CASSHLRGGLFGELFF